The entry below gives a single T cell receptor beta chain sequence along with its context. Authors of the study amplified TCR beta CDR3 regions from RNA transcripts. HTBI primers drove first-round RT-PCR of the TCR CDR3. Via MiXCR, TCRdb re-called the multiplex PCR reads, giving one row per CDR3 protein. The sample yields a few hundred thousand distinct CDR3 sequences, around 20% seen once. These data are taken from a study of T cells in Graves' hyperthyroidism and ophthalmopathy. Unmatched junction bases numbered 7, after V lost 6 bases and J lost 9 bases. Germline CDR1 is MDHEN and CDR2 is SYDVKM. The CDR3 loop spans 13 amino acids.

Sequenced input: blood. The chain has TRBV28 and TRBJ2-1; the match to TRBD1 covers 8 bases. This sequence was found in a man between 40 and 49 years old with Graves' hyperthyroidism. Here the CDR3 DNA reads TGTGCCAGCAGGCCAGGGGGCCGGAGTGAGCAGTTCTTC. This gives the protein CASRPGGRSEQFF. Full variable domain (remainder filled in from reference TRBV28 and TRBJ2-1): DVKVTQSSRYLVKRTGEKVFLECVQDMDHENMFWYRQDPGLGLRLIYFSYDVKMKEKGDIPEGYSVSREKKERFSLILESASTNQTSMYLCASRPGGRSEQFFGPGTRLTVL.